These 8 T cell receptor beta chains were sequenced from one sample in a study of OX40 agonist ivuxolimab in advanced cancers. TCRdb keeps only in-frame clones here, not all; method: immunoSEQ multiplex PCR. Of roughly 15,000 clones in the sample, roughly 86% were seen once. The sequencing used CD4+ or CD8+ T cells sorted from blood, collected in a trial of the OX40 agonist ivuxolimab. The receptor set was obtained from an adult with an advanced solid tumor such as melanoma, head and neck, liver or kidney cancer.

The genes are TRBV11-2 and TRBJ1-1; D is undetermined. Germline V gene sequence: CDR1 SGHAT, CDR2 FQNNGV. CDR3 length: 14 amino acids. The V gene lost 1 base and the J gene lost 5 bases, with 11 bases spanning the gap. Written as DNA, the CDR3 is TGTGCCAGCAGCTTAGTGGAGGGAGGAACTGAAGCTTTCTTT. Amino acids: CASSLVEGGTEAFF.

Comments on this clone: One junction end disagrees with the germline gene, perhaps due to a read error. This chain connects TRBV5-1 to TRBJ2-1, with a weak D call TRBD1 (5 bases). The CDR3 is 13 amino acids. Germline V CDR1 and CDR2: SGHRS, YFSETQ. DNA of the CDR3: TGCGTCAGCATGATGGACAACGATCGAGCGCAGTTCTTC. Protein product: CVSMMDNDRAQFF.

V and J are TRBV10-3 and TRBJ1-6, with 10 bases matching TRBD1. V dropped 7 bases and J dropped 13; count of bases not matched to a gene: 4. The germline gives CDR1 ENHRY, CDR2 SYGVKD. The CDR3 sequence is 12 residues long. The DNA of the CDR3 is TGTGCCATCACGGGACAGGGGATGCCCCTCCACTTT. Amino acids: CAITGQGMPLHF.

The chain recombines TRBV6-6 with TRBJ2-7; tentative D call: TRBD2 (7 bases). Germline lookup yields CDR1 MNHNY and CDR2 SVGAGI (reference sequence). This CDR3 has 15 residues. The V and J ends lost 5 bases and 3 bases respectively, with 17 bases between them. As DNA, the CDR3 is TGTGCCAGCAGTGCTGGAGGGGGGGGAGGCTACGAGCAGTACTTC. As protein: CASSAGGGGGYEQYF.

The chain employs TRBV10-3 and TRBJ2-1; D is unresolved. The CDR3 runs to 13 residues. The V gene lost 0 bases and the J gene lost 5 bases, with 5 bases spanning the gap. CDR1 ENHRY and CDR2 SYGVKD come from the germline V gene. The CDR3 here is CAISESTNNEQFF. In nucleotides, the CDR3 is TGTGCCATCAGTGAGTCGACCAACAATGAGCAGTTCTTC.

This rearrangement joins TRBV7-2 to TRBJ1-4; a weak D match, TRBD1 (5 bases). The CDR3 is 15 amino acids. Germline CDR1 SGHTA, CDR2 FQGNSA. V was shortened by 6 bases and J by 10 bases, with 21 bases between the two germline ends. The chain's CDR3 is CASSQGAGHQSKLFF. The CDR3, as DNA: TGTGCCAGCAGTCAAGGGGCAGGACACCAATCAAAACTGTTTTTT.

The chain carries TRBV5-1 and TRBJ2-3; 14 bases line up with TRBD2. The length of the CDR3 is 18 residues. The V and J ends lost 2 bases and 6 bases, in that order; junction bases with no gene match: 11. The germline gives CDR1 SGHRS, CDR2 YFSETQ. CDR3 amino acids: CASSFTGLAGAPGDTQYF. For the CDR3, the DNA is TGCGCCAGCAGCTTTACGGGACTAGCGGGGGCCCCTGGGGATACGCAGTATTTT.

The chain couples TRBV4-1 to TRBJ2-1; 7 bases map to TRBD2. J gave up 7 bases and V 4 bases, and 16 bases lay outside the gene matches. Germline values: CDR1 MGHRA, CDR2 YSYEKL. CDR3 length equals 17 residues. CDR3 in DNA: TGCGCCAGCAGCCGCGGAGGCCTAGCGGTCCTTGGGAATGAGCAGTTCTTC. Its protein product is CASSRGGLAVLGNEQFF.